The sequence of this T cell receptor beta chain was determined in a study of shared clonotypes between healthy human individuals. General study findings and limits: An anticipated effect of sequencing depth on clonotype sharing among donors was recognized. Specimens sampled were limited to blood, with tissue repertoires likely differing.

This clone was counted once. Its antigen remains unidentified. Each cell subset's genomic DNA was divided evenly among several immunoSEQ plates. It was about 210 ng DNA, 25,000 to 35,000 T cell genomes, that sorted-subset replicate PCRs used. Only in-frame clones appear in the TCRdb table, and some are missing; sequencing was by immunoSEQ multiplex PCR. The sample yields 1.5 million to 2.5 million clones, roughly 94% seen once. Trimming at V came to 4 bases and at J to 3 bases, leaving 5 bases not matched to a gene. CDR1 is SEHNR and CDR2 is FQNEAQ in the germline V gene (reference sequence). This CDR3 is 14 amino acids long. Only CD45RO-negative cells positively selected for CCR7 counted as naive CD8 cells, so terminally differentiated effector memory CD45RA+ cells were excluded.

Source material: naive CD8+ T cells sorted from blood. This chain connects TRBV7-9 to TRBJ2-7; 8 bases align to TRBD1. The sequence came from a man aged 18 to 29 in good health. Here the CDR3 DNA reads TGTGCCAGCAGCTCTCTGACAGGGGACTACGAGCAGTACTTC. This sequence encodes CASSSLTGDYEQYF.